This TCR beta chain stems from a study of shared clonotypes between healthy human individuals. The CDR3 extends over 15 amino acids. CDR1 SGHAT and CDR2 FQNNGV come from the germline V gene. Trimming shortened V by 4 bases and J by 4 bases, and 17 bases separated the two germline ends. About this clone itself: Its antigen remains unknown.

Study-wide results and limits: Clonotype sharing among donors was expected to depend on sequencing depth.

The test was conducted at deep level. When replicate PCRs were run on sorted subsets, they used 200 ng DNA, about 31,000 T cell genomes. Sequencing was performed with immunoSEQ multiplex PCR; in TCRdb, only in-frame clones are kept and a portion is missing. Among about a million clones listed, 65% to 80% were seen once. CD4+ cells were split into CD45RA+ naive and CD45RA-negative memory subsets. The specimen was memory CD4+ T cells sorted from blood. Stated subset: CD45RA-negative fraction. The receptor comes from a man between 18 and 35 years old in good health. V gene TRBV11-2 combines with J gene TRBJ2-7; perhaps TRBD1 as D (6 bases). This CDR3 reads CASSSIKGVGYEQYF. DNA for the CDR3: TGTGCCAGCAGCTCCATAAAGGGGGTAGGTTACGAGCAGTACTTC.